This TCR beta chain was captured in a study of blood T cells in healthy people across ages. Primers used in a second PCR of roughly 6 to 12 cycles were a sample-barcoded 5' primer and a J-beta primer mix. TCRdb used MiXCR to reprocess the 5' RACE reads, holding one entry per CDR3 protein. The sample lists 600,000 to 650,000 distinct CDR3 sequences, approximately 59% occurring once. The ends were cut back, 0 bases at V and 5 bases at J, with 11 bases in the middle. This CDR3 is 13 amino acids long. CDR1 DFQATT and CDR2 SNEGSKA come from the germline V gene (reference sequence). This clonotype showed up many times. Its antigen is unidentified. General study findings and limits: TCR beta diversity tracked closely with naive T cell percentage. Roughly linear age-related decline in beta diversity appeared, significant by age 40. Donor CMV status was unknown, possibly confounding expanded clonotype changes.

The source is a man in his sixties in good health. V usage is TRBV20-1 and J usage is TRBJ2-7, with D unresolved. Material: blood. This CDR3 is CSARDARRDEQYF. DNA for the CDR3: TGCAGTGCTAGAGATGCCAGAAGGGACGAGCAGTACTTC.